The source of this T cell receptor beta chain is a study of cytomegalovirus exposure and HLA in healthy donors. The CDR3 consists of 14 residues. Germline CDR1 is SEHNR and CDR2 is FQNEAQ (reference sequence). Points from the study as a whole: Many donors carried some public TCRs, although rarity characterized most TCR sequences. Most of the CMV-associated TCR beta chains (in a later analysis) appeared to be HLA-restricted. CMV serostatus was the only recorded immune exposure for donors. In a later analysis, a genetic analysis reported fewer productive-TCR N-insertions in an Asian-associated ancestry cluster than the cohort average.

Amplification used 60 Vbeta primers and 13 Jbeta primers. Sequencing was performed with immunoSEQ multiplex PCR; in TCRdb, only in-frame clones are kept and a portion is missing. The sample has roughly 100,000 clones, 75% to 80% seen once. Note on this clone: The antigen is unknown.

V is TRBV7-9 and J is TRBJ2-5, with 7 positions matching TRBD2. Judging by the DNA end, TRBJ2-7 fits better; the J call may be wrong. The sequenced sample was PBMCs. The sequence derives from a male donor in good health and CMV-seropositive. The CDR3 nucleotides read TGTGCCAGCACCACCCCGGGGGGTGTGCACGAGCAGTACTTC. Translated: CASTTPGGVHEQYF.